This TCR beta chain derives from a study of vaccination and CD4 T cells after COVID-19. Cultured CD4+ T-cell DNA underwent Oncomine TCR Beta short-read sequencing. TCRdb reprocessed the PCR reads with MiXCR, giving one entry per CDR3 protein. Of under 25,000 distinct CDR3 sequences detected, roughly 55% appear once; the ten largest clones hold about 7%. Sample treatment: roughly 10-day PBMC culture with coronavirus spike peptide pools or control peptides (ViraFEST assay). The CDR3 runs to 15 residues. Germline assignment: CDR1 SGHAT and CDR2 FQNNGV. Trimming left V 5 bases short and J 2 bases short, with 14 bases between. Remarks on this clonotype: Its antigen is not known.

The origin of this receptor is a human donor who had recovered from COVID-19. The sequenced sample was CD4+ T cells from blood, cultured in vitro. The V call is TRBV11-2, the J call TRBJ2-3; no reliable D call. CDR3 in amino acids: CASSQFGAPTDTQYF. The CDR3 nucleotides are TGTGCCAGCAGCCAATTTGGCGCCCCCACAGATACGCAGTATTTT.